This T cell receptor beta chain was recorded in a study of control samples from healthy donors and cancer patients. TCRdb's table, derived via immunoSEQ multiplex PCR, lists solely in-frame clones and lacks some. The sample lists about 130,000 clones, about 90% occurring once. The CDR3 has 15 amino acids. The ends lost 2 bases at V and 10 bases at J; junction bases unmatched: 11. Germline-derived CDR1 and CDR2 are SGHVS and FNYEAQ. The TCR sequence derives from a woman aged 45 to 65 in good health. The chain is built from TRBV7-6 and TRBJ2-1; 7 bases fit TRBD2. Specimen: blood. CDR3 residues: CASSLYLASGPEQFF. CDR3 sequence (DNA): TGTGCCAGCAGCTTATATCTGGCTAGCGGACCCGAGCAGTTCTTC. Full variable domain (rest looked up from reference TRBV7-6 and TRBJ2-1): GAGVSQSPRYKVTKRGQDVALRCDPISGHVSLYWYRQALGQGPEFLTYFNYEAQQDKSGLPNDRFSAERPEGSISTLTIQRTEQRDSAMYRCASSLYLASGPEQFFGPGTRLTVL.